Listed below are T cell receptor beta chains from one sample, sequenced in a study of cytomegalovirus exposure and HLA in healthy donors. Sequencing was performed with immunoSEQ multiplex PCR; in TCRdb, only in-frame clones are kept and a portion is missing. Altogether roughly 180,000 clones are present, less than 80% being singletons, with the ten largest covering 1.5% to 2%. Sequencing input: PBMCs. The receptor source for this set is a man aged 18 to 30 in good health and CMV-seronegative. Each CDR3 is given with its conserved first and last residue. The order of the fields is V gene, J gene, clone size, D gene, CDR3 length, CDR3 protein, CDR3 DNA. A D gene is named only where the DNA matches it firmly. The size entry is marked missing in some rows and otherwise reads once, few, many or a size class.

v_call: TRBV11-2
j_call: TRBJ1-4
clone_size: NA
d_call: NA
cdr3_length: 15
cdr3_aa: CASSPRRGTNEKLFF
cdr3_nt: TGTGCCAGCAGCCCCCGGAGGGGAACTAATGAAAAACTGTTTTTT

v_call: TRBV7-2
j_call: TRBJ2-7
clone_size: few
d_call: TRBD1
cdr3_length: 15
cdr3_aa: CASSRQGGTGDEQYF
cdr3_nt: TGTGCCAGCAGCCGACAGGGGGGGACGGGGGACGAGCAGTACTTC

v_call: TRBV10-3
j_call: TRBJ2-7
clone_size: once
d_call: NA
cdr3_length: 14
cdr3_aa: CAISEAGSSYEQYF
cdr3_nt: TGTGCCATCAGCGAAGCAGGTAGCTCCTACGAGCAGTACTTC

v_call: TRBV15
j_call: TRBJ2-3
clone_size: NA
d_call: TRBD2
cdr3_length: 15
cdr3_aa: CATSRDLAGADTQYF
cdr3_nt: TGTGCCACCAGCAGAGATCTAGCGGGAGCAGATACGCAGTATTTT

v_call: TRBV5-4
j_call: TRBJ2-2
clone_size: NA
d_call: TRBD2
cdr3_length: 18
cdr3_aa: CASSGRLAGGPNTGELFF
cdr3_nt: TGTGCCAGCAGCGGCCGACTAGCGGGGGGCCCGAACACCGGGGAGCTGTTTTTT

v_call: TRBV5-1
j_call: TRBJ1-1
clone_size: NA
d_call: TRBD1
cdr3_length: 14
cdr3_aa: CASSLQTGGTEAFF
cdr3_nt: TGCGCCAGCAGCCTACAAACAGGGGGCACTGAAGCTTTCTTT

v_call: TRBV29-1
j_call: TRBJ1-2
clone_size: NA
d_call: NA
cdr3_length: 12
cdr3_aa: CSVEPDNYGYTF
cdr3_nt: TGCAGCGTTGAACCAGATAACTATGGCTACACCTTC

v_call: TRBV27
j_call: TRBJ2-2
clone_size: few
d_call: NA
cdr3_length: 16
cdr3_aa: CASRKSTGQRTGELFF
cdr3_nt: TGTGCCAGCAGAAAATCGACCGGACAACGCACCGGGGAGCTGTTTTTT

v_call: TRBV13
j_call: TRBJ2-7
clone_size: NA
d_call: NA
cdr3_length: 15
cdr3_aa: CASSPRQFANYEQYF
cdr3_nt: TGTGCCAGCAGCCCCAGACAGTTTGCTAACTACGAGCAGTACTTC

v_call: TRBV7-3
j_call: TRBJ1-1
clone_size: few
d_call: NA
cdr3_length: 16
cdr3_aa: CASSLNAVRVQTEAFF
cdr3_nt: TGTGCCAGCAGCTTAAATGCGGTCAGGGTCCAAACTGAAGCTTTCTTT

v_call: TRBV9
j_call: TRBJ2-1
clone_size: NA
d_call: NA
cdr3_length: 12
cdr3_aa: CASSPGAGEQFF
cdr3_nt: TGTGCCAGCAGCCCTGGGGCAGGGGAGCAGTTCTTC

v_call: TRBV4-1
j_call: TRBJ1-5
clone_size: NA
d_call: NA
cdr3_length: 16
cdr3_aa: CASSTSGRQGIQPQHF
cdr3_nt: TGCGCCAGCTCAACCTCCGGGCGGCAGGGCATTCAGCCCCAGCATTTT

v_call: TRBV5-6
j_call: TRBJ1-1
clone_size: NA
d_call: NA
cdr3_length: 13
cdr3_aa: CASSADRDTEAFF
cdr3_nt: TGTGCCAGCAGCGCCGACCGGGACACTGAAGCTTTCTTT

v_call: TRBV6-5
j_call: TRBJ1-2
clone_size: once
d_call: NA
cdr3_length: 11
cdr3_aa: CASTRGNGYTF
cdr3_nt: TGTGCCAGCACGCGGGGGAATGGCTACACCTTC

v_call: TRBV6-5
j_call: TRBJ2-3
clone_size: NA
d_call: NA
cdr3_length: 15
cdr3_aa: CASSYSDLSTDTQYF
cdr3_nt: TGTGCCAGCAGTTACTCAGACTTGAGCACAGATACGCAGTATTTT

v_call: TRBV5-6
j_call: TRBJ2-2
clone_size: NA
d_call: TRBD2
cdr3_length: 16
cdr3_aa: CASSLELARKVGELFF
cdr3_nt: TGTGCCAGCAGCTTAGAACTAGCGAGAAAGGTCGGGGAGCTGTTTTTT

v_call: TRBV19
j_call: TRBJ1-2
clone_size: few
d_call: TRBD1
cdr3_length: 16
cdr3_aa: CASSIIGQVANYGYTF
cdr3_nt: TGTGCCAGTAGTATTATCGGACAGGTAGCTAACTATGGCTACACCTTC

v_call: TRBV5-8
j_call: TRBJ1-5
clone_size: few
d_call: NA
cdr3_length: 13
cdr3_aa: CASSPGAWEPQHF
cdr3_nt: TGTGCCAGCAGTCCAGGGGCCTGGGAGCCCCAGCATTTT

v_call: TRBV7-9
j_call: TRBJ2-7
clone_size: NA
d_call: TRBD1
cdr3_length: 14
cdr3_aa: CASSPGTGSYEQYF
cdr3_nt: TGTGCCAGCAGCCCCGGGACAGGGTCCTACGAGCAGTACTTC

v_call: TRBV19
j_call: TRBJ2-3
clone_size: NA
d_call: TRBD2
cdr3_length: 13
cdr3_aa: CASSGRNTDTQYF
cdr3_nt: TGTGCCAGTAGCGGGAGGAACACAGATACGCAGTATTTT

v_call: TRBV21-1
j_call: TRBJ1-5
clone_size: NA
d_call: NA
cdr3_length: 16
cdr3_aa: CASSGSGHFSNQPQHF
cdr3_nt: TGTGCCAGCAGCGGATCGGGACACTTTAGCAATCAGCCCCAGCATTTT

v_call: TRBV5-5
j_call: TRBJ2-7
clone_size: NA
d_call: NA
cdr3_length: 19
cdr3_aa: CASSLFGRGAGQNFYEQYF
cdr3_nt: TGTGCCAGCAGCTTGTTTGGCCGAGGCGCAGGACAGAATTTCTACGAGCAGTACTTC

v_call: TRBV9
j_call: TRBJ1-1
clone_size: NA
d_call: NA
cdr3_length: 13
cdr3_aa: CASSAGTNTEAFF
cdr3_nt: TGTGCCAGCAGCGCCGGGACAAACACTGAAGCTTTCTTT

v_call: TRBV19
j_call: TRBJ1-6
clone_size: NA
d_call: NA
cdr3_length: 14
cdr3_aa: CASSIDSGNSPLHF
cdr3_nt: TGTGCCAGTAGTATAGATTCGGGGAATTCACCCCTCCACTTT

v_call: TRBV5-4
j_call: TRBJ1-2
clone_size: NA
d_call: NA
cdr3_length: 14
cdr3_aa: CASSLDRVTSGYTF
cdr3_nt: TGTGCCAGCAGCTTGGACAGGGTAACTTCTGGCTACACCTTC

v_call: TRBV15
j_call: TRBJ2-5
clone_size: NA
d_call: TRBD1
cdr3_length: 13
cdr3_aa: CATSNNRGETQYF
cdr3_nt: TGTGCCACCAGCAATAACAGGGGTGAGACCCAGTACTTC

v_call: TRBV28
j_call: TRBJ1-1
clone_size: NA
d_call: NA
cdr3_length: 14
cdr3_aa: CASSLFPVNTEAFF
cdr3_nt: TGTGCCAGCAGTTTATTTCCGGTGAACACTGAAGCTTTCTTT

v_call: TRBV28
j_call: TRBJ2-3
clone_size: NA
d_call: NA
cdr3_length: 14
cdr3_aa: CASSPHGESDTQYF
cdr3_nt: TGTGCCAGCAGCCCCCATGGGGAGTCAGATACGCAGTATTTT

v_call: TRBV7-2
j_call: TRBJ1-1
clone_size: NA
d_call: NA
cdr3_length: 14
cdr3_aa: CASSFGRPNTEAFF
cdr3_nt: TGTGCCAGCAGCTTTGGGAGACCGAACACTGAAGCTTTCTTT

v_call: TRBV27
j_call: TRBJ2-7
clone_size: NA
d_call: TRBD1
cdr3_length: 12
cdr3_aa: CASSLPGGEQYF
cdr3_nt: TGTGCCAGCAGTTTGCCAGGGGGCGAGCAGTACTTC

v_call: TRBV27
j_call: TRBJ2-7
clone_size: few
d_call: NA
cdr3_length: 13
cdr3_aa: CASSLFAGYEQYF
cdr3_nt: TGTGCCAGCAGTTTATTTGCGGGGTACGAGCAGTACTTC

v_call: TRBV2
j_call: TRBJ1-2
clone_size: NA
d_call: NA
cdr3_length: 15
cdr3_aa: CASRGWVEGGYGYTF
cdr3_nt: TGTGCCAGCAGGGGGTGGGTGGAGGGCGGCTATGGCTACACCTTC

v_call: TRBV9
j_call: TRBJ2-5
clone_size: NA
d_call: TRBD2
cdr3_length: 15
cdr3_aa: CASSGGSGGQETQYF
cdr3_nt: TGTGCCAGCAGCGGGGGTAGCGGGGGGCAAGAGACCCAGTACTTC

v_call: TRBV19
j_call: TRBJ1-5
clone_size: NA
d_call: TRBD1
cdr3_length: 13
cdr3_aa: CASSSDRNQPQHF
cdr3_nt: TGTGCCAGTAGTTCGGACAGGAATCAGCCCCAGCATTTT

v_call: TRBV19
j_call: TRBJ1-5
clone_size: NA
d_call: TRBD1
cdr3_length: 13
cdr3_aa: CASGQGWSQPQHF
cdr3_nt: TGTGCCAGTGGACAGGGTTGGAGTCAGCCCCAGCATTTT

v_call: TRBV9
j_call: TRBJ2-2
clone_size: NA
d_call: NA
cdr3_length: 16
cdr3_aa: CASSVSLDLHTGELFF
cdr3_nt: TGTGCCAGCAGCGTTTCACTAGACCTCCACACCGGGGAGCTGTTTTTT

v_call: TRBV29-1
j_call: TRBJ1-2
clone_size: NA
d_call: NA
cdr3_length: 18
cdr3_aa: CSVEVAGTNIYLNYGYTF
cdr3_nt: TGCAGCGTTGAAGTGGCTGGGACAAACATCTACCTAAACTATGGCTACACCTTC

v_call: TRBV9
j_call: TRBJ2-2
clone_size: NA
d_call: NA
cdr3_length: 14
cdr3_aa: CASSPTTNTGELFF
cdr3_nt: TGTGCCAGCAGCCCAACAACGAACACCGGGGAGCTGTTTTTT

v_call: TRBV10-3
j_call: TRBJ2-7
clone_size: NA
d_call: NA
cdr3_length: 13
cdr3_aa: CAISAHGYYEQYF
cdr3_nt: TGTGCCATCAGTGCGCACGGCTACTACGAGCAGTACTTC

v_call: TRBV27
j_call: TRBJ2-2
clone_size: NA
d_call: TRBD1
cdr3_length: 15
cdr3_aa: CASRDSGTVTGELFF
cdr3_nt: TGTGCCAGCAGGGATTCCGGGACAGTCACCGGGGAGCTGTTTTTT

v_call: TRBV6-6
j_call: TRBJ1-5
clone_size: few
d_call: NA
cdr3_length: 12
cdr3_aa: CASSYSAGPQHF
cdr3_nt: TGTGCCAGCAGTTACTCCGCCGGGCCCCAGCATTTT